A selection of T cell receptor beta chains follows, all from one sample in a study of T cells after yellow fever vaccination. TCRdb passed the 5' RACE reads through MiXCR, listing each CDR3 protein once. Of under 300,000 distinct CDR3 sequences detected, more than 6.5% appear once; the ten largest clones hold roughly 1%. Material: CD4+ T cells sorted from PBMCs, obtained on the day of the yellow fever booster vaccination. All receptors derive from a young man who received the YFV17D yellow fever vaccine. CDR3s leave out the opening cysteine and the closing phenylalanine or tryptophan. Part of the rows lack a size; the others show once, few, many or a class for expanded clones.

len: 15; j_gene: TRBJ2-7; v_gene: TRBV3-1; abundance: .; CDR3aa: ASSHTPSGGGAYEQY
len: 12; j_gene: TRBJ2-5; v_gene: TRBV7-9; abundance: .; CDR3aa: ASSFEQAGATQY
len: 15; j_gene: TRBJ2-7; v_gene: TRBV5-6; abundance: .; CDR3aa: ASSLMPSGSTSYEQY
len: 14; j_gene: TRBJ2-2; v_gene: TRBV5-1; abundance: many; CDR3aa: ASSFTGTGNTGELF
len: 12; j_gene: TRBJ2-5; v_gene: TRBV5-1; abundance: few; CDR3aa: ASSLALGSETQY
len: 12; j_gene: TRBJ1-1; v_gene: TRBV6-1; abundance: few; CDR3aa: ASRRQGLNTEAF
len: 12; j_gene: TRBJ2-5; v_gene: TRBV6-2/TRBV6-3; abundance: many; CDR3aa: ASSYPGGQETQY
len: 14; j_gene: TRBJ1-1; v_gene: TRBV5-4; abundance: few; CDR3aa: ASRPGTGFWDTEAF
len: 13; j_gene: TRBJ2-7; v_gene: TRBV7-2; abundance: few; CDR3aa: ASSLATSGIYEQY
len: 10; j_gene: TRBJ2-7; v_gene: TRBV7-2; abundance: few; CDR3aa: ASSFNSYEQY
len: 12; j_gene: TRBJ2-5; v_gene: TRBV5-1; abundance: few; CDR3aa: ASSTGHTQETQY
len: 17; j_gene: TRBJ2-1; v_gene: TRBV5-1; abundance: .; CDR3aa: ASSLGPSGTSPLYNEQF
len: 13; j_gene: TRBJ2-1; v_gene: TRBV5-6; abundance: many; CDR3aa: ASSLAGDIGNEQF
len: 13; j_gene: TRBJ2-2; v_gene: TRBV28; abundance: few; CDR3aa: ASWSSGVNTGELF
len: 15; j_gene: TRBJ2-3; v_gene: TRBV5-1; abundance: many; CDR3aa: ASSARGGQDRTDTQY
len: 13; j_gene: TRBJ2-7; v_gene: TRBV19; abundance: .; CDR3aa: ASSSGTLGHYEQY
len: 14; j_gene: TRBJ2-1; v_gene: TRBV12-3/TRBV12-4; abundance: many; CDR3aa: ASSLVGRREDNEQF
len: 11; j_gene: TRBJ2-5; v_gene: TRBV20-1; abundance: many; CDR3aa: SASGQGPETQY
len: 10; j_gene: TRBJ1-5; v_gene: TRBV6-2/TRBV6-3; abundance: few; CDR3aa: ASSYHGEPQH
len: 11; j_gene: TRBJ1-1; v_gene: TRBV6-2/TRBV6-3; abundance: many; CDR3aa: ASSYRVQTEAF
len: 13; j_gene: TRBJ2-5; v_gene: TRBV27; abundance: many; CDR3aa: ASKNLAERGETQY
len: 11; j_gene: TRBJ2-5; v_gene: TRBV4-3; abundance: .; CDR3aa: ASSPRLQETQY
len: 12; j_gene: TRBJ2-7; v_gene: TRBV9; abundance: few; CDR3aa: ASSVSPSEYEQY
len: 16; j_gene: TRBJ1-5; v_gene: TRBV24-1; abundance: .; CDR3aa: ATSDSKTGTSSNQPQH
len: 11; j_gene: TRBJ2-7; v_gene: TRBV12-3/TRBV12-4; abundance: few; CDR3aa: ASSPKGVYEQY
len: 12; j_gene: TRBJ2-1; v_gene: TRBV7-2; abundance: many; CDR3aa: ASSFSASYNEQF
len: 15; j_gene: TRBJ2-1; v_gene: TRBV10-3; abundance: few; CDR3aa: AISVKKGGLALYEQF
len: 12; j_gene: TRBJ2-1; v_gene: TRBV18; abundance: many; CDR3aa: ASSPPQGNNEQF
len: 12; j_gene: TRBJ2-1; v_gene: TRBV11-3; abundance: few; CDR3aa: ASRPGLEYNEQF
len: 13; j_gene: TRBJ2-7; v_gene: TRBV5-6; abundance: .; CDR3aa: ASSFFIASPYEQY
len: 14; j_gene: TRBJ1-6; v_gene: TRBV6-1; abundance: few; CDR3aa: ASRHTIGTDDSPLH
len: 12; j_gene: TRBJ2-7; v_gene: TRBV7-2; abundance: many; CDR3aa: ASSSRDRYYEQY
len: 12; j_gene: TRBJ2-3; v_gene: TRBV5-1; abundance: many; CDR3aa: ASSFQGKTDTQY
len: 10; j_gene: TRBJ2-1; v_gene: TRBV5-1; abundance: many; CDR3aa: ASRGTYNEQF
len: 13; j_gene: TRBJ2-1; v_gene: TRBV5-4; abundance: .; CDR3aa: ASSFGGLVYGEQF
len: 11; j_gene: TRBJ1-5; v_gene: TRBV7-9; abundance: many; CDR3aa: ASSRDQEGPQH
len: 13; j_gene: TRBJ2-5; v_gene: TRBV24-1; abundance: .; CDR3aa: ATSDFRGLEETQY
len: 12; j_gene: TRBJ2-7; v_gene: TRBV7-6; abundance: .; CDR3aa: ASSPGAERYEQY
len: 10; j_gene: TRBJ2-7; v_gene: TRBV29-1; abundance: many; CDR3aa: SVAQSSYEQY
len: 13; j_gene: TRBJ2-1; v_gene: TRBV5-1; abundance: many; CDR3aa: ASSLDVIGYNEQF